This T cell receptor beta chain was identified during a study of cytomegalovirus exposure and HLA in healthy donors. As for this clone: Its target is not known.

PCR primers comprised 60 Vbeta and 13 Jbeta primers. The repertoire was sequenced with immunoSEQ multiplex PCR; TCRdb's copy has only in-frame clones and lacks some. In the table there are 160,000 or so clones, roughly 88% of which are singletons. Study-wide results and limits: CMV serostatus was the only immune exposure information that was available. Earlier analysis looked at TCR beta V segments, and most were productive about 90% or about 30% of the time. Confirmation in vitro established that three CMV-associated chains were specific for CMV antigens.

The sample taken for sequencing was PBMCs. The TCR originated in a woman between 18 and 29 years old in good health and CMV-seronegative.

The CDR3 here is CASRARVSDNYGYTF. CDR3 DNA: TGCGCCAGCCGTGCTCGGGTATCCGATAACTATGGCTACACCTTC. The rearrangement joins TRBV10-1 to TRBJ1-2; unclear D gene. The CDR3 runs to 15 residues. CDR1 and CDR2 (germline): WNHNN, SYGVQD (reference sequence). V shed 8 bases and J shed 1 base, with 17 bases lying between them.